This TCR beta chain stems from a study of cytomegalovirus exposure and HLA in healthy donors (dated by TCRdb to 2016 to 2017). Describing the broader study: A later analysis indicated that the 120 validation repertoires were generated on the platform also employed for the approximately 690 repertoires of the first cohort. The study aimed to test whether cataloging public T cell receptors could reveal signatures of past pathogen exposure. To predict cytomegalovirus infection status, the study combined high-throughput TCR immunosequencing, statistical association of individual TCRs with disease status, and machine learning. In addition to the first cohort of several hundred subjects, a separate validation cohort of 100 to 150 different subjects was used.

Broad study findings and their caveats: In a later analysis, TCRs clustered in the first cohort were found to also tend to co-occur in the 100 to 150 validation repertoires, with 85% to 95% of cluster scores above 0. In vitro tests confirmed that a few of the cytomegalovirus-associated TCR beta chains recognize cytomegalovirus antigens. In the study, some 160 TCR beta chains were listed as associated with cytomegalovirus. Across donors, most TCR sequences were observed very rarely, whereas some public TCRs were present in many individuals. A later analysis lacked HLA typing for the validation cohort, so it scored co-occurrence in that cohort across all 120 or so repertoires. It was suggested by the authors that the approach could potentially be generalized to other disease states and immunological phenotypes. The classifier was reported to diagnose cytomegalovirus status with high specificity and sensitivity in both the original cohort and the validation cohort.

The CDR3 goes from the cysteine to the phenylalanine over 16 residues. Of all the DNA, just the CDR3 is kept, 48 bases in frame from base 1. V lost 5 bases and J lost 1 base, and the count of bases not matched to a germline gene is 9. As encoded in the germline V gene, CDR1 is SGHNT while CDR2 is YENEEA. Comments on this clone: Its antigen has not been determined. No base-level quality is on record; no much larger clone is a single base apart.

Libraries were built with the immunoSEQ multiplex PCR assay. On the authors' methods: To diagnose cytomegalovirus status from the catalog of TCR beta chain sequences, a statistical classification framework was built. The table was pulled from immuneACCESS by TCRdb, which kept in-frame rearrangements only. Such tables lose some clones; where checked, under half of the loss comes from unresolved V genes, and the rest has no known cause. V and J calls and clone size are given by that table; D and trimming were obtained from the DNA. This sample comprises about 98,000 clones, around 85% of them detected only once. Of the sample, roughly 3.7% is held by the ten largest clones. Separate from the approximately 730-subject first cohort, the validation cohort of about 120 subjects was the group to which the donors belonged.

The TCR comes from a woman aged 30 to 39 in good health and CMV-seronegative. The material sequenced was PBMCs. The rearrangement combines TRBV11-3 with TRBJ2-7, with 9 bases in between that match TRBD1. Here is the DNA: TGTGCCAGCAGCCAATTTATCGGGACAGGGTCCTACGAGCAGTACTTC. This translates into CASSQFIGTGSYEQYF. Beyond the CDR3, the reference TRBV11-3 and TRBJ2-7 genes provide the residues; the full variable domain reads: EAGVVQSPRYKIIEKKQPVAFWCNPISGHNTLYWYLQNLGQGPELLIRYENEEAVDDSQLPKDRFSAERLKGVDSTLKIQPAELGDSAVYLCASSQFIGTGSYEQYFGPGTRLTVT.